The clone carrying this T cell receptor beta chain was picked up many times. As yet, its antigen is unknown. Newly diagnosed patients aged 18 to 65 had hyperthyroidism of under 2 months' duration. These data originate in a study of T cells in Graves' hyperthyroidism and ophthalmopathy. Whole-study context: The blood sample was taken at first diagnosis, before treatment began. Study-wide results and caveats: Patients with ophthalmopathy were separated from those with stable hyperthyroidism by a 13 V-J model. Most thyroid-expanded clonotypes above 0.001 were also found in blood.

Looked up from germline, CDR1 is KGHSH and CDR2 is LQKENI. The length of the CDR3 is 14 residues. Trimming shortened V by 0 bases and J by 7 bases, and 9 bases separated the two germline ends. Amplification targeted TCR beta CDR3 regions from RNA transcripts. Using the HTBI primer set, a first-round RT-PCR was run on the TCR CDR3. One entry per CDR3 protein, called by TCRdb with MiXCR from the multiplex PCR reads. The table has around 450,000 distinct CDR3 sequences, approximately 13% seen once. Sequenced input: blood. This sequence originates from a woman younger than 30 with Graves' hyperthyroidism. V is TRBV18 and J is TRBJ1-4; maybe TRBD1 (6 bases). The CDR3 protein is CASSPPGAREKLFF. The DNA for the CDR3 is TGTGCCAGCTCACCACCGGGGGCGCGTGAAAAACTGTTTTTT.